The clone carrying this TCR beta chain appeared once. Trimming took 4 bases from V and 0 from J; bases not matched to a gene: 13. Germline V gene lookup returns CDR1 SGHRS and CDR2 YFSETQ. The CDR3 has 19 amino acids. This sample was included in a study of T cell changes during pregnancy in multiple sclerosis. Here immunoSEQ multiplex PCR was the method, and the copy in TCRdb shows in-frame clones only, minus some. The table includes about 99,000 clones, about 90% detected once. This sequence was found in a female donor with multiple sclerosis, enrolled in a pregnancy study. This sequence joins TRBV5-1 and TRBJ2-6; 7 bases are a match to TRBD2. This specimen was peripheral blood, taken after pregnancy. For the CDR3, the DNA is TGCGCCAGCAGCCCTGATAGGACCCCGGGGGGCTCTGGGGCCAACGTCCTGACTTTC. Translated, it gives CASSPDRTPGGSGANVLTF.